One and the same sample provided the 18 T cell receptor beta chains below, sequenced in a study of blood T cell repertoires in COVID-19. Here immunoSEQ multiplex PCR was the method, and the copy in TCRdb shows in-frame clones only, minus some. The sample includes about 87,000 clones, about 80% of them seen just once. The sequenced sample was peripheral blood. The receptor set was obtained from a woman aged 50 to 65 with acute or convalescent COVID-19.

This chain joins TRBV19 and TRBJ1-2, with TRBD1 matching 7 bases. Germline V lookup: CDR1 LNHDA, CDR2 SQIVND (reference sequence). The CDR3 sequence is 13 residues long. J was trimmed by 2 bases and V by 4 bases; bases with no gene match: 1. CDR3 coding DNA: TGTGCCAGTAGTACACAGGGGAACTATGGCTACACCTTC. Amino acid sequence: CASSTQGNYGYTF.

This chain uses TRBV7-2 with TRBJ2-5; 8 nucleotides agree with TRBD1. J was trimmed by 4 bases and V by 6 bases; bases with no gene match: 4. Germline values: CDR1 SGHTA, CDR2 FQGNSA. The CDR3 runs 13 residues. The CDR3: CASRQGVPETQYF. The CDR3 nucleotides read TGTGCCAGCAGACAGGGGGTCCCAGAGACCCAGTACTTC.

CDR3 region: CASSLGSGTGTYEQYF. CDR3 nucleotides: TGTGCCAGCAGCTTGGGTTCCGGGACAGGGACCTACGAGCAGTACTTC. V and J are TRBV5-4 and TRBJ2-7; TRBD1 aligns across 9 bases. The CDR3 contains 16 residues. With V trimmed by 0 bases and J by 2 bases, 6 bases remained unmatched. Germline V lookup: CDR1 SGHNT, CDR2 YYREEE (reference sequence).

The V gene is TRBV9, the J gene TRBJ1-2; the match to TRBD1 covers 8 bases. V lost 0 bases and J lost 8; bases outside the gene matches: 9. This CDR3 contains 15 residues. The germline V gene encodes CDR1 SGDLS and CDR2 YYNGEE. The CDR3 is CASSVEAGGAPGYTF. As DNA, the CDR3 is TGTGCCAGCAGCGTAGAGGCAGGGGGCGCGCCCGGCTACACCTTC.

The CDR3 protein is CASTRAPNYEQYF. As DNA, the CDR3 is TGTGCCAGCACCAGGGCCCCGAACTACGAGCAGTACTTC. This chain links TRBV3-1 (or the pseudogene TRBV3-2) with TRBJ2-7; a possible D gene is TRBD1 (5 bases). Germline V gives CDR1 LGHDT, CDR2 YNNKEL (reference sequence). The CDR3 is 13 residues long. V was trimmed by 7 bases and J by 3 bases, leaving 13 bases between them.

The chain recombines TRBV7-8 with TRBJ2-5; D is perhaps TRBD2 (7 bases). V was clipped by 5 bases and J by 3 bases, with 25 bases between them. The CDR3 is 18 residues long. The V gene's germline CDR1 is SGHVS and CDR2 FQNEAQ. The CDR3 region is CASSHAPRGGGLEETQYF. CDR3 in DNA: TGTGCCAGCAGCCACGCCCCGAGGGGCGGGGGCCTCGAAGAGACCCAGTACTTC. Combining the CDR3 with reference TRBV7-8 and TRBJ2-5 gives the whole variable domain GAGVSQSPRYKVAKRGQDVALRCDPISGHVSLFWYQQALGQGPEFLTYFQNEAQLDKSGLPSDRFFAERPEGSVSTLKIQRTQQEDSAVYLCASSHAPRGGGLEETQYFGPGTRLLVL.

The gene calls are TRBV25-1 and TRBJ1-1; 8 nucleotides match TRBD1. In germline, CDR1 is MGHDK, CDR2 SYGVNS. V trimming: 8 bases; J trimming: 4 bases; junction bases outside the gene matches: 0. The CDR3 consists of 11 residues. The CDR3 nucleotides read TGTGCCAGCGGACAGGGCACTGAAGCTTTCTTT. Translated: CASGQGTEAFF.

This clone was counted between two and nine times. This chain connects TRBV7-2 to TRBJ2-3, with D perhaps matching TRBD1 (5 bases). Trimming shortened V by 4 bases and J by 4 bases, and 9 bases separated the two germline ends. The CDR3 contains 13 residues. Per the germline V gene, CDR1 is SGHTA and CDR2 is FQGNSA. The CDR3 DNA is TGTGCCAGCAGCTCATTAGGGGCAGATACGCAGTATTTT. Residues: CASSSLGADTQYF.

This clone was detected once. This rearrangement joins TRBV5-6 to TRBJ1-2; no clear D. This CDR3 has 15 residues. The germline V and J ends were trimmed by 4 bases and 6 bases, with 19 bases remaining between them. Germline loops: CDR1 SGHDT, CDR2 YYEEEE. The CDR3 sequence is CASSLKLGGYHGYTF. For the CDR3, the DNA is TGTGCCAGCAGCCTAAAATTGGGAGGTTATCATGGCTACACCTTC.

The V and J genes are TRBV6-1 and TRBJ1-5, with D possibly TRBD1 on 5 matching bases. The length of the CDR3 is 13 residues. V was pared by 3 bases and J by 7 bases, with 10 bases between. Germline CDR1 MNHNS, CDR2 SASEGT. For the CDR3, the DNA is TGTGCCAGCAGTGATATGCAGGGACAGCCCCAGCATTTT. Translating it yields CASSDMQGQPQHF.

The rearrangement uses TRBV18 and TRBJ2-7; D ambiguous. Germline CDR1 reads KGHSH; CDR2 reads LQKENI. Trimming removed 1 base at V and 4 bases at J, with 11 bases between. The CDR3 has 14 residues. The CDR3 bases are TGTGCCAGCTCACCACGGGCAGCCTCGTACGAGCAGTACTTC. Translated: CASSPRAASYEQYF.

V and J are TRBV28 and TRBJ1-5; D is perhaps TRBD1 (6 bases). CDR1 and CDR2 (germline): MDHEN, SYDVKM. Trimming cost V 4 bases and J 0 bases, with 10 bases left between them. The length of the CDR3 is 15 residues. This CDR3 is CASSSGTFSNQPQHF. DNA for the CDR3: TGTGCCAGCAGTTCCGGGACATTTAGCAATCAGCCCCAGCATTTT. Looking up the rest from reference TRBV28 and TRBJ1-5 gives the full variable domain: DVKVTQSSRYLVKRTGEKVFLECVQDMDHENMFWYRQDPGLGLRLIYFSYDVKMKEKGDIPEGYSVSREKKERFSLILESASTNQTSMYLCASSSGTFSNQPQHFGDGTRLSIL.

The chain combines TRBV21-1 with TRBJ1-2; TRBD1, the D gene given by the table, was not confirmed from the DNA. TRBV21-1 corresponds to a pseudogene. The CDR3 runs 14 residues. As DNA, the CDR3 is TGTGCCAGCAGCAAAGGTCCAGGGGGTACTGGCTACACCTTC. It yields the protein CASSKGPGGTGYTF.

V usage is TRBV5-1 and J usage is TRBJ2-3; 7 nucleotides match TRBD1. Germline CDR1 reads SGHRS; CDR2 reads YFSETQ. V lost 2 bases, J lost 0 bases, and 3 bases stayed unmatched. This CDR3 region has 15 residues. The CDR3 DNA reads as TGCGCCAGCAGCTTACAGGGGCCTAGCACAGATACGCAGTATTTT. It translates to CASSLQGPSTDTQYF.

The genes are TRBV10-3 and TRBJ2-1; 9 bases agree with TRBD2. The CDR3 spans 15 residues. J gave up 3 bases and V 10 bases, and 10 bases lay outside the gene matches. CDR1 and CDR2 from the germline V gene are ENHRY and SYGVKD. The CDR3 bases are TGTGCCACTAGGGGGAGCGGGGGGCACTACAATGAGCAGTTCTTC. Translated, it gives CATRGSGGHYNEQFF.

The V and J genes are TRBV11-2 and TRBJ2-7; a weak D match, TRBD1 (6 bases). Germline CDR1 is SGHAT and CDR2 is FQNNGV. The length of the CDR3 is 15 residues. V lost 5 bases to trimming and J lost 3 bases, with 17 bases between them. The CDR3 region has the DNA TGTGCCAGCAGCGAATACGGGGCAGGGGACTACGAGCAGTACTTC. Translated, it gives CASSEYGAGDYEQYF.

The CDR3 protein is CAWSVGQGNQPQHF. CDR3 sequence (DNA): TGTGCCTGGAGTGTGGGACAGGGCAATCAGCCCCAGCATTTT. This chain uses TRBV30 with TRBJ1-5; the match to TRBD1 covers 8 bases. Germline V lookup: CDR1 GTSNPN, CDR2 SVGIG (reference sequence). Losses at the gene ends were 0 bases for V and 2 bases for J; bases not matched to a gene: 0. This CDR3 region has 14 residues.

This chain connects TRBV28 to TRBJ1-5; 11 bases are shared with TRBD1. This CDR3 region has 16 residues. Trimming removed 5 bases from V and 5 bases from J; junction bases left unmatched: 8. CDR1 and CDR2 (germline): MDHEN, SYDVKM. The CDR3 sequence is CASSPPGQGGHQPQHF. DNA for the CDR3: TGTGCCAGCAGTCCTCCGGGACAGGGGGGTCATCAGCCCCAGCATTTT.